This T cell receptor (beta chain) was sequenced during a study of blood T cell repertoires in COVID-19. Data came from immunoSEQ multiplex PCR; TCRdb stores just in-frame clones and leaves some out. The table has about 300,000 clones, 85% to 90% seen once; the top ten hold about 10%. Per germline, CDR1 GTSNPN and CDR2 SVGIG (reference sequence). The V gene lost 3 bases and the J gene lost 11 bases, with 16 bases spanning the gap. This CDR3 spans 12 amino acids. This chain uses TRBV30 with TRBJ1-1; no clear D gene. The sample consisted of PBMCs or T cells enriched from blood (not recorded which). This sequence was found in a woman aged 18 to 35 who had recovered from COVID-19. The CDR3 region is CAWSPTGGDAFF. CDR3 DNA: TGTGCCTGGAGCCCAACGGGAGGAGATGCTTTCTTT.